A selection of T cell receptor beta chains follows, all from one sample in a study of T cells in Graves' hyperthyroidism and ophthalmopathy. TCRdb independently ran MiXCR on the multiplex PCR reads; one entry per CDR3 protein. The sample contains hundreds of thousands of distinct CDR3 sequences, around 20% of which appear only once. Input material: blood. The receptors here all came from a woman aged 50 to 60 with Graves' hyperthyroidism that later progressed to Graves' ophthalmopathy. Each CDR3 is given without its conserved first and last residue.

TRBV5-5	TRBJ2-3	ARSLVGASDTQY
TRBV20-1	TRBJ2-1	SALSSGGANEQF
TRBV30	TRBJ2-7	AWSVPGRSPYEQY
TRBV9	TRBJ1-2	ASSVADSLNYGYT
TRBV11-2	TRBJ1-1	ASRTTGGRASEAF
TRBV2	TRBJ2-3	ASRVRTSGGALNTQY
TRBV6-1	TRBJ2-5	AISEGGGTQETQY
TRBV20-1	TRBJ2-1	SASLASGGAYHEQF
TRBV3-1	TRBJ1-2	ASSALWGSGYT
TRBV7-2	TRBJ1-2	ASSRMGDDNYGYT
TRBV3-1	TRBJ1-6	ASSQDIGGDSPLH
TRBV2	TRBJ2-7	ASSVNRDRGKYEQY
TRBV2	TRBJ2-3	ASRGGASNTDTQY
TRBV4-1	TRBJ1-1	ASSRETLLENTEAF
TRBV7-9	TRBJ2-5	ASSFVGLETQY
TRBV12-3/TRBV12-4	TRBJ1-6	ASSAAFQGGSPLH
TRBV12-3/TRBV12-4	TRBJ2-2	ASSLRSGGTGELF
TRBV6-1	TRBJ2-5	ASKTSGEETQY
TRBV19	TRBJ2-6	ASREVPSGANVLT
TRBV9	TRBJ2-3	ASELGGPKGTQY
TRBV29-1	TRBJ1-1	SVLGRQNTEAF
TRBV3-1	TRBJ2-1	ASTPRGVAGVNEQF
TRBV7-8	TRBJ2-7	ASSSILVPYEQY
TRBV19	TRBJ2-1	ASSMAGFGNNEQF
TRBV18	TRBJ2-3	ASSPSAGGPTITDTQY
TRBV6-9	TRBJ1-1	ASSSVLPLGGTEAF
TRBV18	TRBJ2-5	ASSRSVETQY
TRBV18	TRBJ1-2	ASSLQDTNYGYT
TRBV6-1	TRBJ1-1	ASSRTDNTEAF
TRBV19	TRBJ2-1	ASSIAGPNEQF
TRBV2	TRBJ1-4	ASRSDSTNEKLF
TRBV7-9	TRBJ1-1	ASSLLPGQGPTEAF
TRBV10-3	TRBJ1-1	AISESGLAF
TRBV20-1	TRBJ2-1	SAPSDEGAYNEQF
TRBV25-1	TRBJ2-7	ASSAPGQIVNEQY
TRBV10-3	TRBJ2-7	AISEERQGNEQY
TRBV12-3/TRBV12-4	TRBJ2-3	ASLQGAGTDTQY
TRBV6-1	TRBJ1-1	ASRGWMSNTEAF
TRBV20-1	TRBJ1-4	SATESHNEKLF
TRBV7-8	TRBJ1-2	ASSLGGTRYGYT